What follows is one T cell receptor (beta chain) and its context. Its antigen is currently unknown. The CDR3 consists of 17 residues. Germline lookup yields CDR1 SNHLY and CDR2 FYNNEI. Trimming removed 6 bases from V and 5 bases from J; junction bases left unmatched: 14. These data belong to a study of T cell responses to AZD1222 COVID-19 vaccine. Regarding the study as a whole: Along spike, vaccine-associated CD4 TCRs were found throughout, with dominance at 160-218 and 743-854.

Profiled with immunoSEQ multiplex PCR; TCRdb holds only in-frame clones, not every one. The sample includes 45,000 to 65,000 clones, about 91% seen only once; the top ten take roughly 2.5%. J is TRBJ2-2 and V is TRBV2; 8 bases map to TRBD1. The source is an adult who received the AZD1222 COVID-19 vaccine. The sample consisted of peripheral blood, taken 28 days after the second AZD1222 dose. CDR3 nucleotide sequence: TGTGCCAGCAGCGTGGCGGGACAGGCCACAAGAACCGGGGAGCTGTTTTTT. Its protein is CASSVAGQATRTGELFF.